Listed below are T cell receptor beta chains from one sample, sequenced in a study of T cell repertoires in cytomegalovirus infection. TCRdb re-analysed the reads in MiXCR, keeping a single row per CDR3 protein. This sample has around 740,000 distinct CDR3 sequences, with 35% found just once. Specimen: PBMCs. These receptors came from a human donor in good health (CMV status not recorded). Some clones in this sample may be carry-over from other donors' samples. The CDR3 runs from the conserved cysteine through the conserved F or W. D genes are given only for firm matches.

v_gene	j_gene	d_gene	len	CDR3aa
TRBV18	TRBJ2-3	.	14	CASSPITRTDTQYF
TRBV28	TRBJ2-5	.	13	CASITTGYETQYF
TRBV6-2/TRBV6-3	TRBJ2-6	.	15	CASTLRDSGANVLTF
TRBV7-2	TRBJ2-1	TRBD1	15	CASSWGQGRYNEQFF
TRBV6-5	TRBJ2-7	TRBD2	15	CASSYSSGGPGEQYF
TRBV7-7	TRBJ2-1	TRBD2	13	CASSLGLGEEQFF
TRBV7-9	TRBJ2-7	.	15	CASSPPGHVPDEQYF
TRBV7-3	TRBJ1-1	TRBD1	14	CASSLTQGATEAFF
TRBV5-4	TRBJ2-7	.	13	CASSLVFGDEQYF
TRBV6-1	TRBJ2-5	TRBD1	16	CASTLRKNRGEETQYF
TRBV7-6	TRBJ1-6	.	15	CASCLEDRYNSPLHF
TRBV5-6	TRBJ1-4	TRBD1	17	CASSLGPRTGGYEKLFF
TRBV12-3/TRBV12-4	TRBJ2-2	.	13	CASSPTRPGELFF
TRBV12-3/TRBV12-4	TRBJ1-1	.	14	CASSLKGHDTEAFF
TRBV7-9	TRBJ2-7	.	15	CASSSQLDPRHEQYF
TRBV7-2	TRBJ1-6	.	19	CASSLAPLGRGWYNSPLHF
TRBV4-1	TRBJ1-1	TRBD1	14	CASSQWTGATEAFF